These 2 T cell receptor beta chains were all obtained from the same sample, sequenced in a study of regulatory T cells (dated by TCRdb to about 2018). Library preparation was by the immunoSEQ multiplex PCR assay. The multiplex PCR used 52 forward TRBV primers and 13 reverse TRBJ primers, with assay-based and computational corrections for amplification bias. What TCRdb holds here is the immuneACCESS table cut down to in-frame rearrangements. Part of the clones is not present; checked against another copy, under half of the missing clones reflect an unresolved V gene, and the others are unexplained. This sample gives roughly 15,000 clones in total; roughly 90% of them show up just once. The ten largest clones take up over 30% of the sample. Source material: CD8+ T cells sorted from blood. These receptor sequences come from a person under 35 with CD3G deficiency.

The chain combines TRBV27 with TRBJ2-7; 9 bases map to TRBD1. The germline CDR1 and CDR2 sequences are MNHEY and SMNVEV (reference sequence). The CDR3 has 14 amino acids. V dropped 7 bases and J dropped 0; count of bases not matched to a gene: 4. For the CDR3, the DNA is TGTGCCAGCACCTTGACAGGGGGCTCCTACGAGCAGTACTTC. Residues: CASTLTGGSYEQYF.

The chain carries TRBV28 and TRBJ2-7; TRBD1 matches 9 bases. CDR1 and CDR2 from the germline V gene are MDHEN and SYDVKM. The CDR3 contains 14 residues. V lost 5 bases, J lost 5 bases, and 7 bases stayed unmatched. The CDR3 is CASSVTGGRNEQYF. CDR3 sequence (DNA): TGTGCCAGCAGTGTTACAGGGGGCAGGAACGAGCAGTACTTC. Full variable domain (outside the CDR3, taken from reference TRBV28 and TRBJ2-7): DVKVTQSSRYLVKRTGEKVFLECVQDMDHENMFWYRQDPGLGLRLIYFSYDVKMKEKGDIPEGYSVSREKKERFSLILESASTNQTSMYLCASSVTGGRNEQYFGPGTRLTVT.